A single sample gave rise to the 26 T cell receptor beta chains below, sequenced in a study of T-cell memory formation after mild COVID-19. A single record per CDR3 protein comes from TCRdb applying MiXCR to the 5' RACE reads. The table has some 340,000 distinct CDR3 sequences, 13% seen once. Material for sequencing was PBMCs or a T cell subset sorted from them (not recorded which). These receptors all stem from a man between 18 and 35 years old who had mild COVID-19 (a few samples of this study predate the infection). Cell type and time point are not known.

This chain links TRBV24-1 with TRBJ2-7, with no clear D. Trimming stripped 9 bases from V and 5 bases from J, with 7 bases between. From germline, CDR1 is KGHDR and CDR2 SFDVKD. The CDR3 has 10 amino acids. This chain's CDR3 is CATPPHEQYV. The CDR3 DNA reads as TGTGCCACCCCTCCCCACGAGCAGTACGTC.

This clonotype has just a few counts. The V call is TRBV6-5, the J call TRBJ1-6, with D possibly matching TRBD1 (5 bases). CDR1 MNHEY and CDR2 SVGAGI come from the germline V gene. This CDR3 comprises 15 residues. V shed 6 bases and J shed 9 bases, with 18 bases lying between them. In DNA, the CDR3 is TGTGCCAGCAGCTTCCGGGCGCCGGGGGGTTCACCCCTCCACTTT. Amino acids: CASSFRAPGGSPLHF.

This clonotype was seen a few times. The rearrangement links TRBV15 to TRBJ2-7, with D perhaps matching TRBD1 or TRBD2 (5 bases each). The CDR3 runs 15 residues. Germline V gives CDR1 LNHNV, CDR2 YYDKDF (reference sequence). V gave up 0 bases and J gave up 6 bases, with 15 bases separating them. This CDR3 is CATSRDGSTGTEQYF. The CDR3 nucleotides are TGTGCCACCAGCAGAGACGGCTCCACGGGGACCGAGCAGTACTTC.

Only a few counts were recorded for this clonotype. The J gene is TRBJ2-1, the V gene TRBV19; 8 bases are shared with TRBD1. The CDR3 runs 13 residues. The V segment lost 7 bases and the J segment 9 bases; nucleotides outside the gene matches: 8. Germline V gene lookup returns CDR1 LNHDA and CDR2 SQIVND (reference sequence). The CDR3 loop is CASTTTGAGEQFF. The CDR3 coding sequence is TGTGCCAGTACCACGACAGGGGCAGGTGAGCAGTTCTTC.

The chain joins TRBV6-5 to TRBJ2-7; maybe TRBD1 (6 bases). Trimming shortened V by 0 bases and J by 3 bases, and 15 bases separated the two germline ends. Germline CDR1 and CDR2: MNHEY and SVGAGI. CDR3 size: 16 residues. Written as DNA, the CDR3 is TGTGCCAGCAGTTACTCTCTCGAGACAGGATACTACGAGCAGTACTTC. Protein: CASSYSLETGYYEQYF.

This sequence joins TRBV4-3 and TRBJ1-6; 7 bases match TRBD1. Germline values: CDR1 LGHNA, CDR2 YSLEER. V trimming: 2 bases; J trimming: 10 bases; junction bases outside the gene matches: 14. The CDR3 covers 17 residues. CDR3 nucleotide sequence: TGCGCCAGCAGCCAATTTAGTGTTCTTACAGGGGAGTCACCCCTCCACTTT. Protein: CASSQFSVLTGESPLHF.

This clonotype came up many times. The CDR3 sequence: CSAREPGLNTEAFF. DNA for the CDR3: TGCAGTGCTAGAGAGCCCGGTTTGAACACTGAAGCTTTCTTT. This chain uses TRBV20-1 with TRBJ1-1; D is ambiguous. Trimming stripped 0 bases from V and 0 bases from J, with 8 bases between. The CDR3 sequence is 14 residues long. Per germline, CDR1 DFQATT and CDR2 SNEGSKA (reference sequence).

The J gene is TRBJ2-1, the V gene TRBV18; D not certain. This CDR3 is built from 16 residues. V lost 4 bases, J lost 7 bases, and 20 bases lay in between. Germline V gene sequence: CDR1 KGHSH, CDR2 LQKENI. The CDR3 region is CASSLTALFNGNEQFF. Here the CDR3 DNA reads TGTGCCAGCTCACTTACCGCGCTCTTCAATGGGAATGAGCAGTTCTTC.

This clonotype was counted many times. The chain is built from TRBV4-3 and TRBJ2-3; perhaps TRBD1 as D (5 bases). The CDR3 loop spans 15 amino acids. Germline CDR1 is LGHNA and CDR2 is YSLEER. V was shortened by 1 base and J by 4 bases, with 12 bases between the two germline ends. The DNA of the CDR3 is TGCGCCAGCAGCCAAGGGGGCCAGCGACCAGATACGCAGTATTTT. Protein sequence: CASSQGGQRPDTQYF.

At least ten counts were recorded for this clonotype. This rearrangement joins TRBV9 to TRBJ2-3; D not certain. The germline V and J ends were trimmed by 1 base and 0 bases, with 3 bases remaining between them. The V gene's germline CDR1 is SGDLS and CDR2 YYNGEE. This CDR3 region has 13 residues. CDR3 sequence: CASSVTSTDTQYF. CDR3 in DNA: TGTGCCAGCAGCGTAACTAGCACAGATACGCAGTATTTT.

This clonotype was counted only a few times. The rearrangement joins TRBV10-3 to TRBJ1-3; no firm D call. The CDR3 extends over 15 amino acids. The V end lost 3 bases, the J end lost 4 bases, and 13 bases lay between the germline ends. Germline CDR1 reads ENHRY; CDR2 reads SYGVKD. CDR3 loop: CAISEAATGGNTIYF. The CDR3 DNA reads TGTGCCATCAGTGAAGCCGCGACGGGGGGAAACACCATATATTTT.

This clonotype turned up a few times. The CDR3 is CASSLGNRPNTEAFF. The CDR3, as DNA: TGCGCCAGCAGCTTGGGTAACAGACCGAACACTGAAGCTTTCTTT. The V call is TRBV5-1, the J call TRBJ1-1; D is unresolved. The V gene lost 0 bases and the J gene lost 1 base, with 10 bases spanning the gap. The CDR3 extends over 15 amino acids. The germline V gene has CDR1 SGHRS and CDR2 YFSETQ.

The chain combines TRBV6-1 with TRBJ1-5; D might be TRBD1 (5 bases). The CDR3 spans 13 residues. Germline V gives CDR1 MNHNS, CDR2 SASEGT. V lost 4 bases, J lost 7 bases, and 11 bases lay in between. CDR3 sequence: CASSGGERQPQHF. The CDR3 DNA follows: TGTGCCAGCAGTGGGGGGGAACGGCAGCCCCAGCATTTT.

This clonotype was seen more than once but under ten times. The chain recombines TRBV5-5 with TRBJ1-1; no firm D call. The CDR3 totals 13 residues. Deletions cut 4 bases from V and 0 bases from J, with 7 bases between. Looked up from germline, CDR1 is SGHKS and CDR2 is YYEKEE (reference sequence). DNA of the CDR3: TGTGCCAGCAGCCCTATTCTGAACACTGAAGCTTTCTTT. Translating it yields CASSPILNTEAFF.

This clonotype was recorded at least ten times. The chain has TRBV1 and TRBJ2-3; TRBD2, the table's D call, was not compared with the DNA. TRBV1 is an annotated pseudogene. This CDR3 has 17 residues. The CDR3 DNA is TGCACCAGCAGCGTAGGGACTAGCGGGGGGCAGACAGATACGCAGTATTTT. The encoded protein is CTSSVGTSGGQTDTQYF.

This clonotype was picked up a small number of times. V is TRBV11-2 and J is TRBJ2-3; weak D call: TRBD2 (6 bases). This CDR3 spans 15 amino acids. Germline V lookup: CDR1 SGHAT, CDR2 FQNNGV. Between the trimmed V and J ends, which lost 5 bases and 2 bases, there was a span of 14 bases. The CDR3 DNA sequence: TGTGCCAGCAGCATACTGCGGGGAACCACAGATACGCAGTATTTT. Translation gives CASSILRGTTDTQYF.

This clonotype came up a few times. V gene TRBV28 combines with J gene TRBJ1-1; D gene ambiguous. V gave up 8 bases and J gave up 8 bases, with 12 bases separating them. CDR1 is MDHEN and CDR2 is SYDVKM in the germline V gene. CDR3 length: 11 residues. The CDR3 reads CASRTVWEAFF. DNA of the CDR3: TGTGCCAGCCGAACAGTCTGGGAAGCTTTCTTT.

V usage is TRBV12-3 or TRBV12-4 and J usage is TRBJ1-6, with D possibly TRBD1 on 5 matching bases. This CDR3 region has 14 residues. V dropped 2 bases and J dropped 10 bases, with 12 bases sitting between them. CDR3 nucleotides: TGTGCCAGCAGTTTATCGCTTAAGGGGTCACCCCTCCACTTT. Translated, it gives CASSLSLKGSPLHF.

The rearrangement links TRBV5-6 to TRBJ2-4, with 12 bases identical to TRBD1. CDR3 size: 15 residues. V trimming: 8 bases; J trimming: 7 bases; junction bases outside the gene matches: 10. Germline V gives CDR1 SGHDT, CDR2 YYEEEE. CDR3 region: CARSVGTGGANIQYF. DNA for the CDR3: TGTGCCAGAAGCGTTGGGACAGGGGGCGCGAACATTCAGTACTTC.

The chain is built from TRBV7-3 and TRBJ2-3; D remains unclear. V gave up 3 bases and J gave up 4 bases, with 8 bases separating them. The CDR3 extends over 13 amino acids. In germline, CDR1 is SGHTA, CDR2 FQGTGA. CDR3 nucleotides: TGTGCCAGCAGCTTCACCCGGGCAGATACGCAGTATTTT. As protein: CASSFTRADTQYF.

This clonotype occurred a few times. The V gene is TRBV2, the J gene TRBJ2-5, with D perhaps matching TRBD2 (5 bases). CDR1 and CDR2 (germline): SNHLY, FYNNEI. Trimming stripped 4 bases from V and 2 bases from J, with 14 bases between. CDR3 length equals 15 residues. The DNA for the CDR3 is TGTGCCAGCAGTGCCCAGAGGACTGAGCAAGAGACCCAGTACTTC. It yields the protein CASSAQRTEQETQYF. Using reference TRBV2 and TRBJ2-5 for the parts outside the CDR3, the full variable domain is EPEVTQTPSHQVTQMGQEVILRCVPISNHLYFYWYRQILGQKVEFLVSFYNNEISEKSEIFDDQFSVERPDGSNFTLKIRSTKLEDSAMYFCASSAQRTEQETQYFGPGTRLLVL.

This chain connects TRBV27 to TRBJ2-1; TRBD2 matches 15 bases. V lost 5 bases to trimming and J lost 9 bases; unmatched junction nucleotides: 8. The CDR3 is 16 residues long. The germline gives CDR1 MNHEY, CDR2 SMNVEV (reference sequence). In DNA, the CDR3 is TGTGCCAGCAGTGCGGGACTAGCGGGGGGCGTTGGTGAGCAGTTCTTC. Translated: CASSAGLAGGVGEQFF.

Ten or more counts support this clonotype. V usage is TRBV5-1 and J usage is TRBJ1-6; unclear D gene. Germline V CDR1 and CDR2: SGHRS, YFSETQ. V lost 4 bases, J lost 7 bases, and 18 bases lay in between. This CDR3 has 16 residues. The CDR3 bases are TGCGCCAGCAGCCAAACCCCCGGAGCTATCAATTCACCCCTCCACTTT. It is translated as CASSQTPGAINSPLHF. Full variable domain (outside the CDR3, taken from reference TRBV5-1 and TRBJ1-6): KAGVTQTPRYLIKTRGQQVTLSCSPISGHRSVSWYQQTPGQGLQFLFEYFSETQRNKGNFPGRFSGRQFSNSRSEMNVSTLELGDSALYLCASSQTPGAINSPLHFGNGTRLTVT.

The V gene is TRBV4-3, the J gene TRBJ1-3; D unclear. Germline loops: CDR1 LGHNA, CDR2 YSLEER. V lost 2 bases and J 4 bases, leaving 6 bases between the germline ends. CDR3 length: 13 residues. This chain's CDR3 is CASSQTYGNTIYF. CDR3 sequence (DNA): TGCGCCAGCAGCCAAACCTACGGAAACACCATATATTTT.

In regard to this clonotype: One junction end disagrees with the germline gene, perhaps due to a read error. The chain couples TRBV6-5 to TRBJ1-3; TRBD1 might be the D (5 bases). CDR3 length: 14 amino acids. Germline CDR1 is MNHEY and CDR2 is SVGAGI. CDR3 in amino acids: CASSYRTPGTTIYF. CDR3 nucleotides: TGTGCCAGCAGTTACCGGACACCAGGAACCACCATATATTTT.

This clonotype was seen ten or more times. This chain uses TRBV4-1 with TRBJ2-4; 8 nucleotides line up with TRBD1. Per germline, CDR1 MGHRA and CDR2 YSYEKL. The CDR3 consists of 18 residues. The trim removed 0 bases at V and 0 bases at J, leaving 7 bases unmatched. The CDR3 spells CASSQERDRILAKNIQYF. CDR3 coding DNA: TGCGCCAGCAGCCAAGAGAGGGACAGGATTCTAGCCAAAAACATTCAGTACTTC.